A single sample is the source of the 32 T cell receptor beta chains below, sequenced in a study of OX40 agonist ivuxolimab in advanced cancers. Method: immunoSEQ multiplex PCR; TCRdb's copy keeps in-frame clones and lacks some. The sample lists around 76,000 clones; almost 85% were seen once. The sequencing used CD4+ or CD8+ T cells sorted from blood, collected in a trial of the OX40 agonist ivuxolimab. Source of these receptors: an adult with an advanced solid tumor such as melanoma, head and neck, liver or kidney cancer.

This chain uses TRBV7-9 with TRBJ1-1, with 8 bases that match TRBD1. CDR1 is SEHNR, CDR2 FQNEAQ, per germline (reference sequence). CDR3 length equals 15 residues. The J segment lost 5 bases and the V segment lost 3 bases, leaving 8 bases of the junction unmatched. CDR3 residues: CASSFHDRGRTEAFF. The CDR3 region has the DNA TGTGCCAGCAGCTTCCACGACAGGGGTAGGACTGAAGCTTTCTTT.

The chain carries TRBV27 and TRBJ2-5, with 10 bases matching TRBD2. Looked up from germline, CDR1 is MNHEY and CDR2 is SMNVEV (reference sequence). This CDR3 contains 15 residues. J gave up 5 bases and V 6 bases, and 9 bases lay outside the gene matches. This chain's CDR3 is CASSRRGAGGETQYF. The DNA of the CDR3 is TGTGCCAGCAGCCGGCGAGGAGCGGGGGGGGAGACCCAGTACTTC.

Details on this clone: The same CDR3 is also encoded by other DNA sequences in this sample. This chain uses TRBV5-6 with TRBJ1-2; 7 nucleotides line up with TRBD1. The CDR3 runs 15 residues. In germline, CDR1 is SGHDT, CDR2 YYEEEE. Trimming at V came to 0 bases and at J to 0 bases, leaving 2 bases not matched to a gene. The CDR3 DNA reads TGTGCCAGCAGCTTGGCGGGGACAGCTAACTATGGCTACACCTTC. This translates into CASSLAGTANYGYTF.

The chain couples TRBV12-5 to TRBJ2-5; the D gene is possibly TRBD2 (6 bases). There are 15 residues in the CDR3. V lost 1 base and J 7 bases, leaving 16 bases between the germline ends. Per germline, CDR1 LGHNT and CDR2 FRNRAP. CDR3 bases: TGTGCTAGTGGTTTGGGTCGAGTAACCGGGGGGACCCAGTACTTC. Its translation: CASGLGRVTGGTQYF.

V and J are TRBV5-4 and TRBJ2-7; D is perhaps TRBD2 (5 bases). The CDR3 consists of 11 residues. Germline-derived CDR1 and CDR2 are SGHNT and YYREEE (reference sequence). The germline V and J ends were trimmed by 3 bases and 10 bases, with 11 bases remaining between them. CDR3 sequence reads: CASSSDGEQYF. The DNA of the CDR3 is TGTGCCAGCAGCTCAGACGGGGAACAGTACTTC.

The V call is TRBV27, the J call TRBJ2-3; D not certain. Germline CDR1 MNHEY, CDR2 SMNVEV (reference sequence). V was trimmed by 7 bases and J by 1 base, leaving 9 bases between them. The CDR3 is made up of 13 amino acids. CDR3 protein: CASTLEGTDTQYF. The DNA of the CDR3 is TGTGCCAGCACTCTAGAGGGCACAGATACGCAGTATTTT.

This chain's CDR3 is CASSPHLERGNTDTQYF. The DNA for the CDR3 is TGTGCCAGCAGTCCCCATTTGGAGCGGGGAAACACAGATACGCAGTATTTT. V usage is TRBV7-7 and J usage is TRBJ2-3; 7 bases agree with TRBD2. The germline CDR1 and CDR2 sequences are SSHAT and FNYEAQ (reference sequence). V gave up 6 bases and J gave up 2 bases; unmatched junction bases: 14. The CDR3 has 17 amino acids.

The V and J genes are TRBV5-6 and TRBJ2-7; TRBD1 agrees at 9 bases. The germline CDR1 and CDR2 sequences are SGHDT and YYEEEE. This CDR3 has 14 residues. With 4 bases clipped from V and 5 bases from J, the junction kept 7 bases outside the gene matches. In DNA, the CDR3 is TGTGCCAGCAGCCCTTTGACAGGGGGAGACGAGCAGTACTTC. This encodes CASSPLTGGDEQYF.

The chain carries TRBV9 and TRBJ1-2, with TRBD1 matching over 11 bases. Germline values: CDR1 SGDLS, CDR2 YYNGEE. V lost 3 bases to trimming and J lost 3 bases; unmatched junction nucleotides: 10. The CDR3 loop spans 17 amino acids. CDR3 coding DNA: TGTGCCAGCAGCGCCTCTCTCGGACAGGGGGCAGACTATGGCTACACCTTC. This gives the protein CASSASLGQGADYGYTF. Variable domain in full (rest from reference TRBV9 and TRBJ1-2): DSGVTQTPKHLITATGQRVTLRCSPRSGDLSVYWYQQSLDQGLQFLIQYYNGEERAKGNILERFSAQQFPDLHSELNLSSLELGDSALYFCASSASLGQGADYGYTFGSGTRLTVV.

This chain uses TRBV7-8 with TRBJ2-5; D is unclear. Trimming stripped 7 bases from V and 1 base from J, with 10 bases between. This CDR3 has 13 amino acids. The germline CDR1 and CDR2 sequences are SGHVS and FQNEAQ. CDR3 protein: CASKIPPQETQYF. The CDR3 nucleotides read TGTGCCAGCAAAATCCCCCCCCAAGAGACCCAGTACTTC. Combining the CDR3 with reference TRBV7-8 and TRBJ2-5 gives the whole variable domain GAGVSQSPRYKVAKRGQDVALRCDPISGHVSLFWYQQALGQGPEFLTYFQNEAQLDKSGLPSDRFFAERPEGSVSTLKIQRTQQEDSAVYLCASKIPPQETQYFGPGTRLLVL.

The rearrangement links TRBV6-6 to TRBJ2-5; D gene uncertain. The J call is doubtful: the DNA matches TRBJ2-7 better. Germline V gene lookup returns CDR1 MNHNY and CDR2 SVGAGI (reference sequence). The CDR3 consists of 14 residues. The CDR3, as DNA: TGTGCCAGCCGCCGTTCGGCCGTAAGCTACGAGCAGTACTTC. Translating gives CASRRSAVSYEQYF.

The chain is built from TRBV9 and TRBJ1-2; D not resolved. CDR1 is SGDLS and CDR2 is YYNGEE in the germline V gene. Trimming cost V 0 bases and J 3 bases, with 12 bases left between them. This CDR3 spans 15 amino acids. CDR3 region: CASSVANSPDYGYTF. The CDR3 coding sequence is TGTGCCAGCAGCGTAGCCAACAGTCCCGACTATGGCTACACCTTC.

V usage is TRBV2 and J usage is TRBJ2-5; 10 bases map to TRBD2. The CDR3 extends over 13 amino acids. Trimming cost V 8 bases and J 3 bases; bases outside gene matches: 3. The germline CDR1 and CDR2 sequences are SNHLY and FYNNEI. CDR3 sequence reads: CASSGLAEETQYF. CDR3 DNA: TGTGCCAGCTCAGGACTAGCGGAAGAGACCCAGTACTTC.

The rearrangement joins TRBV5-1 to TRBJ2-6; 8 bases map to TRBD1. V gave up 4 bases and J gave up 0 bases; unmatched junction bases: 6. The CDR3 covers 17 residues. Germline V gives CDR1 SGHRS, CDR2 YFSETQ. The DNA of the CDR3 is TGCGCCAGCAGCCGACAGGGGACCAGCTCTGGGGCCAACGTCCTGACTTTC. It specifies CASSRQGTSSGANVLTF.

This clone was detected once. The V and J genes are TRBV19 and TRBJ1-4; 11 nucleotides match TRBD1. V was clipped by 7 bases and J by 7 bases; unmatched bases: 8. CDR3 length equals 15 residues. Germline CDR1 reads LNHDA; CDR2 reads SQIVND (reference sequence). CDR3 loop: CASTLTGTGGEKLFF. The CDR3 DNA is TGTGCCAGTACCTTAACCGGGACAGGGGGTGAAAAACTGTTTTTT.

CDR3 residues: CASSLGQVSSYEQYF. CDR3 nucleotides: TGTGCCAGCAGCTTAGGGCAGGTTAGCTCCTACGAGCAGTACTTC. The chain couples TRBV7-2 to TRBJ2-7; unclear D gene. V shed 1 base and J shed 0 bases, with 10 bases lying between them. Germline V gene lookup returns CDR1 SGHTA and CDR2 FQGNSA. The CDR3 totals 15 residues.

This clone was counted between two and nine times. The chain employs TRBV5-8 and TRBJ1-1; TRBD1 is a possible D gene (5 bases). The CDR3 has 13 amino acids. The V gene's germline CDR1 is SGHTS and CDR2 YDEGEE. The V and J ends lost 5 bases and 3 bases respectively, with 11 bases between them. CDR3 in amino acids: CASRWGGDTEAFF. The CDR3 nucleotides are TGTGCCAGCAGATGGGGAGGGGACACTGAAGCTTTCTTT.

CDR3 sequence reads: CASSYSGQRDGYTF. The CDR3 nucleotides are TGTGCCAGCAGTTACTCGGGACAGCGGGATGGCTACACCTTC. The rearrangement links TRBV6-6 to TRBJ1-2; 7 nucleotides agree with TRBD1. The CDR3 is 14 residues long. Germline CDR1 is MNHNY and CDR2 is SVGAGI (reference sequence). V was pared by 0 bases and J by 6 bases, with 4 bases of the junction left unmatched.

The genes are TRBV7-3 and TRBJ2-2, with TRBD2 matching 15 bases. Germline lookup yields CDR1 SGHTA and CDR2 FQGTGA. With 3 bases clipped from V and 1 base from J, the junction kept 6 bases outside the gene matches. This CDR3 comprises 19 residues. The CDR3: CASSFSGLAGGLNTGELFF. The CDR3 DNA follows: TGTGCCAGCAGCTTCTCGGGACTAGCGGGGGGCTTGAACACCGGGGAGCTGTTTTTT.

The chain is built from TRBV6-4 and TRBJ1-1; weak D call: TRBD1 (6 bases). The CDR3 is made up of 17 amino acids. Germline CDR1 and CDR2: MRHNA and SNTAGT. V was trimmed by 7 bases and J by 1 base, leaving 22 bases between them. The CDR3 nucleotides are TGTGCCAGCACTCCCGACAGGCCAATCCCCGGGAACACTGAAGCTTTCTTT. Residues: CASTPDRPIPGNTEAFF.

A remark on this clone: Other DNA sequences in the same sample also yield this CDR3. The rearrangement links TRBV5-1 to TRBJ2-7; a weak D match, TRBD1 (6 bases). Germline-derived CDR1 and CDR2 are SGHRS and YFSETQ. Trimming shortened V by 0 bases and J by 1 base, and 11 bases separated the two germline ends. This CDR3 contains 15 residues. CDR3 DNA: TGCGCCAGCAGCTTGGCTCCCGGACAGTCCTACGAGCAGTACTTC. Amino acid sequence: CASSLAPGQSYEQYF. The full variable domain, rest sourced from reference TRBV5-1 and TRBJ2-7, is KAGVTQTPRYLIKTRGQQVTLSCSPISGHRSVSWYQQTPGQGLQFLFEYFSETQRNKGNFPGRFSGRQFSNSRSEMNVSTLELGDSALYLCASSLAPGQSYEQYFGPGTRLTVT.

This rearrangement joins TRBV19 to TRBJ2-7; a weak D match, TRBD1 (5 bases). V was trimmed by 3 bases and J by 3 bases, leaving 12 bases between them. The CDR3 has 14 residues. Germline CDR1 is LNHDA and CDR2 is SQIVND (reference sequence). The CDR3 loop is CASSMRQGFYEQYF. CDR3 coding DNA: TGTGCCAGTAGTATGCGGCAGGGCTTCTACGAGCAGTACTTC.

This rearrangement joins TRBV10-2 to TRBJ1-1, with TRBD1 as a possible D gene (6 bases). CDR1 WSHSY and CDR2 SAAADI come from the germline V gene. V was clipped by 8 bases and J by 5 bases, with 12 bases between them. This CDR3 is built from 12 residues. CDR3 coding DNA: TGCGCCAGCCAGGGGTCGGGAACTGAAGCTTTCTTT. Its translation is CASQGSGTEAFF.

The V and J genes are TRBV13 and TRBJ2-5, with 7 bases identical to TRBD1. The CDR3 is 17 residues long. Germline CDR1 and CDR2: PRHDT and FYEKMQ (reference sequence). V shed 4 bases and J 4 bases; nucleotides not matched to a gene: 15. For the CDR3, the DNA is TGTGCCAGCAGCTATGCAACGAGGGACAGCGGACCAGAGACCCAGTACTTC. Translation: CASSYATRDSGPETQYF.

This clone turned up a few times. This rearrangement joins TRBV7-6 to TRBJ1-4, with 8 bases that match TRBD1. Germline lookup yields CDR1 SGHVS and CDR2 FNYEAQ. The CDR3 runs to 15 residues. V gave up 1 base and J gave up 8 bases; unmatched junction bases: 6. The CDR3, as DNA: TGTGCCAGCAGCTTAGTTCAGGGGGCGTGGGAAAAACTGTTTTTT. It translates to CASSLVQGAWEKLFF. Based on the CDR3 plus reference TRBV7-6 and TRBJ1-4, the full variable domain is GAGVSQSPRYKVTKRGQDVALRCDPISGHVSLYWYRQALGQGPEFLTYFNYEAQQDKSGLPNDRFSAERPEGSISTLTIQRTEQRDSAMYRCASSLVQGAWEKLFFGSGTQLSVL.

V usage is TRBV28 and J usage is TRBJ1-2; TRBD1 aligns across 7 bases. The CDR3 covers 15 residues. From germline, CDR1 is MDHEN and CDR2 SYDVKM. Germline trimming cut 8 bases from V and 0 bases from J; bases unmatched to any gene: 9. The CDR3 spells CASQGGPGANYGYTF. The CDR3 coding sequence is TGTGCCAGCCAGGGGGGACCAGGGGCTAACTATGGCTACACCTTC.

This clone was observed a single time. The V call is TRBV7-9, the J call TRBJ1-1; tentative D call: TRBD1 (5 bases). This CDR3 comprises 13 residues. V gave up 4 bases and J gave up 10 bases, with 16 bases separating them. Germline CDR1 and CDR2: SEHNR and FQNEAQ (reference sequence). The CDR3 bases are TGTGCCAGCAGCTGGGGGATAACAATGACAGCTTTCTTT. Translated, it gives CASSWGITMTAFF. Looking up the rest from reference TRBV7-9 and TRBJ1-1 gives the full variable domain: DTGVSQNPRHKITKRGQNVTFRCDPISEHNRLYWYRQTLGQGPEFLTYFQNEAQLEKSRLLSDRFSAERPKGSFSTLEIQRTEQGDSAMYLCASSWGITMTAFFGQGTRLTVV.

This chain joins TRBV7-2 and TRBJ1-1; 9 bases line up with TRBD1. Germline-derived CDR1 and CDR2 are SGHTA and FQGNSA. The CDR3 is 15 residues long. Unmatched junction bases numbered 8, after V lost 4 bases and J lost 5 bases. The CDR3 DNA reads as TGTGCCAGCAGCTCCAATCCACAGGGGGCGACTGAAGCTTTCTTT. This translates into CASSSNPQGATEAFF.

This clone came up a few times. V is TRBV6-5 and J is TRBJ1-1, with 10 bases fitting TRBD1. V dropped 2 bases and J dropped 4; count of bases not matched to a gene: 7. Germline V gene lookup returns CDR1 MNHEY and CDR2 SVGAGI. CDR3 length: 16 residues. CDR3 residues: CASSYQTGGRGTEAFF. CDR3 nucleotide sequence: TGTGCCAGCAGTTACCAGACAGGGGGCAGGGGCACTGAAGCTTTCTTT.

The chain employs TRBV25-1 and TRBJ1-3; no firm D call. The CDR3 is made up of 14 amino acids. V lost 7 bases and J lost 4, with 14 bases in between. CDR1 is MGHDK, CDR2 SYGVNS, per germline. The CDR3 spells CASNGEGRGNTIYF. The CDR3 DNA follows: TGTGCCAGCAACGGGGAAGGGAGAGGAAACACCATATATTTT.

This clone was counted a few times. This chain joins TRBV9 and TRBJ1-3; no clear D. Between the trimmed V and J ends, which lost 4 bases and 6 bases, there was a span of 8 bases. This CDR3 contains 12 residues. CDR1 SGDLS and CDR2 YYNGEE come from the germline V gene. The CDR3 region has the DNA TGTGCCAGCAGCCTTCAACAAAACACCATATATTTT. This encodes CASSLQQNTIYF.

The chain uses TRBV4-2 and TRBJ1-5; D perhaps matches TRBD1 (6 bases). Trimming left V 0 bases short and J 2 bases short, with 11 bases between. Germline CDR1 and CDR2: LGHNA and YNFKEQ. The CDR3 has 16 amino acids. The CDR3 DNA reads as TGTGCCAGCAGCCAAGACCCACAGGGCGGCAATCAGCCCCAGCATTTT. Its protein product is CASSQDPQGGNQPQHF.